This is a list of T cell receptor beta chains from one sample in a study of regulatory T cells in long-lasting Graves disease. MiXCR, applied by TCRdb to the multiplex PCR reads, yields one record per CDR3 protein. The data show 310,000 or so distinct CDR3 sequences, 22% seen once. Sequences were derived from peripheral blood mononuclear cells (PBMCs), sampled when the disease was refractory, from a patient treated with antithyroid drugs. These receptor sequences come from a female donor with Graves disease. The CDR3 runs from the conserved cysteine through the conserved F or W. The D gene is left open where the match is weak. Size is stated for part of the rows, as once, few or many counts, or as a class when the clone is expanded.

clone size | D gene | J gene | V gene | CDR3 protein | CDR3 DNA
- | - | TRBJ2-1 | TRBV27 | CASSFGGEQFF | TGTGCCAGCAGTTTCGGGGGTGAGCAGTTCTTC
few | TRBD1 | TRBJ2-7 | TRBV7-9 | CASSPTGAAYEQYF | TGTGCCAGCAGCCCGACAGGGGCGGCTTACGAGCAGTACTTC
- | - | TRBJ2-5 | TRBV30 | CAWTRSGETQYF | TGTGCCTGGACCCGAAGTGGGGAGACCCAGTACTTC
many | - | TRBJ2-5 | TRBV11-2 | CASSFARVETQYF | TGTGCCAGCAGCTTTGCCAGGGTGGAGACCCAGTACTTC
many | TRBD1 | TRBJ2-7 | TRBV7-2 | CASSSAKTGASYEQYF | TGTGCCAGCAGCTCCGCCAAGACAGGGGCGTCCTACGAGCAGTACTTC
- | TRBD1 | TRBJ2-2 | TRBV7-2 | CASSLEAGGTAGELFF | TGTGCCAGCAGCTTAGAGGCAGGGGGCACCGCCGGGGAGCTGTTTTTT
- | - | TRBJ1-2 | TRBV18 | CASSPPGRGYGYTF | TGTGCCAGCTCACCACCGGGCCGAGGGTATGGCTACACCTTC
few | - | TRBJ2-7 | TRBV19 | CASSIGGAETVYEQYF | TGTGCCAGTAGTATAGGAGGCGCCGAAACCGTCTACGAGCAGTACTTC
- | - | TRBJ1-2 | TRBV4-3 | CASSQAHANYGYTF | TGCGCCAGCAGCCAAGCTCACGCGAACTATGGCTACACCTTC
- | - | TRBJ2-7 | TRBV27 | CASSLSGNEQYF | TGTGCCAGCAGTTTATCCGGGAACGAGCAGTACTTC
- | - | TRBJ1-1 | TRBV5-1 | CASSLQTGRGTEAFF | TGCGCCAGCAGCCTCCAGACGGGACGGGGAACTGAAGCTTTCTTT
many | - | TRBJ2-7 | TRBV2 | CASEPGSPYEQYF | TGTGCCAGCGAGCCAGGTTCTCCCTACGAGCAGTACTTC
- | - | TRBJ2-5 | TRBV20-1 | CSAATGTPLRGQETQYF | TGCAGTGCTGCTACCGGGACCCCCCTAAGGGGTCAAGAGACCCAGTACTTC
- | TRBD1 | TRBJ2-2 | TRBV7-9 | CASSRTGGSTGELFF | TGTGCCAGCAGCAGGACAGGGGGAAGCACCGGGGAGCTGTTTTTT
- | - | TRBJ2-7 | TRBV27 | CASKSGLGYEQYF | TGTGCCAGCAAGAGCGGGCTGGGCTACGAGCAGTACTTC
- | - | TRBJ2-4 | TRBV29-1 | CSVEDPILAKNIQYF | TGCAGCGTTGAAGATCCTATTTTAGCCAAAAACATTCAGTACTTC
many | - | TRBJ2-5 | TRBV2 | CASSVGWETQYF | TGTGCCAGCAGCGTCGGGTGGGAGACCCAGTACTTC
few | TRBD1 | TRBJ2-7 | TRBV6-1 | CASNRGMGYEQYF | TGTGCCAGCAACAGGGGAATGGGGTACGAGCAGTACTTC
- | TRBD2 | TRBJ2-5 | TRBV9 | CASSGSGRGETQYF | TGTGCCAGCAGCGGCAGCGGGAGGGGGGAGACCCAGTACTTC
- | TRBD2 | TRBJ2-7 | TRBV28 | CAMPHGREGSHEQYF | TGTGCCATGCCCCACGGCCGGGAGGGTTCCCACGAGCAGTACTTC
few | TRBD1 | TRBJ1-2 | TRBV29-1 | CSVGLRDRGPYGYTF | TGCAGCGTTGGATTGAGGGACAGGGGGCCCTATGGCTACACCTTC
few | - | TRBJ2-6 | TRBV6-1 | CASSPLGRSGANVLTF | TGTGCCAGCAGTCCGTTGGGCCGCTCTGGGGCCAACGTCCTGACTTTC
once | TRBD1 | TRBJ1-2 | TRBV7-9 | CASSPAPAGGASYGYTF | TGTGCCAGCAGCCCCGCTCCCGCAGGGGGCGCAAGCTATGGCTACACCTTC
few | - | TRBJ2-3 | TRBV6-1 | CASGWADTQYF | TGTGCCAGTGGATGGGCAGATACGCAGTATTTT
- | TRBD1 | TRBJ1-2 | TRBV10-3 | CAISDPGQEYYGYTF | TGTGCCATCAGTGACCCGGGACAGGAATACTATGGCTACACCTTC
few | - | TRBJ1-1 | TRBV12-3/TRBV12-4 | CASSFYPPDRNTEAFF | TGTGCCAGCAGTTTTTACCCCCCGGACAGGAACACTGAAGCTTTCTTT
few | - | TRBJ2-6 | TRBV27 | CASSPYGANVLTF | TGTGCCAGCAGTCCGTATGGGGCCAACGTCCTGACTTTC
few | - | TRBJ2-7 | TRBV6-2/TRBV6-3 | CASSYGQDEQYF | TGTGCCAGCAGTTACGGGCAGGACGAGCAGTACTTC
many | TRBD1 | TRBJ2-7 | TRBV28 | CASSLGTGWQGSYEQYF | TGTGCCAGCAGTTTGGGGACAGGGTGGCAGGGATCCTACGAGCAGTACTTC
- | - | TRBJ2-7 | TRBV7-3 | CASSLRRTCEQYF | TGTGCCAGCAGCTTACGACGTACGTGCGAGCAGTACTTC
few | - | TRBJ1-5 | TRBV28 | CASSLLVGVSNQPPHF | TGTGCCAGCAGCTTACTCGTTGGGGTTAGCAATCAGCCCCCGCATTTT
many | - | TRBJ2-5 | TRBV27 | CASSALGSQYF | TGTGCCAGCAGTGCCCTCGGGTCCCAGTACTTC
- | - | TRBJ2-1 | TRBV29-1 | CSAEQGRIGNEQFF | TGCAGCGCTGAACAGGGGAGGATTGGCAATGAGCAGTTCTTC
few | - | TRBJ1-1 | TRBV5-8 | CASSLVQANTEAFF | TGTGCCAGCAGCTTGGTCCAAGCGAACACTGAAGCTTTCTTT
few | - | TRBJ2-7 | TRBV10-3 | CAISDQASEQYF | TGTGCCATCAGTGACCAGGCTTCCGAGCAGTACTTC
few | TRBD1 | TRBJ1-5 | TRBV2 | CASTGTGANQPQHF | TGTGCCAGCACCGGGACAGGCGCTAATCAGCCCCAGCATTTT
many | TRBD2 | TRBJ2-2 | TRBV7-8 | CASKPRGLAGGTGELFF | TGTGCCAGCAAGCCCCGGGGACTAGCGGGAGGCACCGGGGAGCTGTTTTTT
- | - | TRBJ2-7 | TRBV7-9 | CASSLNPTVSYEQYF | TGTGCCAGCAGCTTAAACCCTACAGTTTCCTACGAGCAGTACTTC
few | - | TRBJ2-6 | TRBV29-1 | CSVELSATGANVLTF | TGCAGCGTAGAACTGTCAGCAACTGGGGCCAACGTCCTGACTTTC
few | - | TRBJ2-5 | TRBV7-3 | CASRERGETQHF | TGTGCCAGCAGGGAAAGAGGAGAGACCCAGCACTTC
few | TRBD1 | TRBJ1-6 | TRBV7-2 | CASSPSWDSVLPLHF | TGTGCCAGCAGCCCAAGCTGGGACAGCGTTCTGCCCCTCCACTTT
few | - | TRBJ2-5 | TRBV29-1 | CSVEETGRAETQYF | TGCAGCGTTGAAGAAACCGGCCGGGCGGAGACCCAGTACTTC
many | - | TRBJ2-5 | TRBV2 | CASSKGEGETQYF | TGTGCCAGCAGTAAAGGGGAAGGGGAGACCCAGTACTTC
few | - | TRBJ2-7 | TRBV10-1 | CASMLLGGNYEQYF | TGCGCCAGCATGCTACTCGGGGGCAATTACGAGCAGTACTTC
few | TRBD1 | TRBJ1-1 | TRBV4-1 | CASRDRGLPGTEAFF | TGCGCCAGCAGGGACAGGGGGTTACCTGGCACTGAAGCTTTCTTT
many | TRBD1 | TRBJ2-7 | TRBV6-1 | CASSRRDRDNEQYF | TGTGCCAGCAGCCGGCGTGACAGGGACAACGAGCAGTACTTC
many | TRBD1 | TRBJ2-7 | TRBV2 | CASRVGQHWYEQYF | TGTGCCAGCAGGGTGGGACAGCATTGGTACGAGCAGTACTTC
few | TRBD2 | TRBJ2-2 | TRBV28 | CASGIPSRTSGRHPTGELFF | TGTGCCAGCGGAATACCCTCTAGGACTAGCGGGAGGCACCCCACCGGGGAGCTGTTTTTT
- | - | TRBJ2-5 | TRBV12-3/TRBV12-4 | CASSLRVPGSETQYF | TGTGCCAGCAGTTTGAGGGTACCGGGTTCTGAGACCCAGTACTTC
many | - | TRBJ2-4 | TRBV20-1 | CSARDGADIQYF | TGCAGTGCTAGAGATGGGGCCGACATTCAGTACTTC
- | TRBD2 | TRBJ2-2 | TRBV4-3 | CASSFQTGLASVGELFF | TGCGCCAGCAGCTTCCAGACAGGACTAGCGAGTGTAGGGGAGCTGTTTTTT
many | - | TRBJ2-7 | TRBV6-1 | CASRLASLGYEQYF | TGTGCCAGCAGGTTAGCGTCGCTCGGGTACGAGCAGTACTTC
- | - | TRBJ1-1 | TRBV27 | CASRAGLGNTEAFF | TGTGCCAGCAGAGCAGGGTTAGGGAACACTGAAGCTTTCTTT
- | - | TRBJ1-1 | TRBV12-3/TRBV12-4 | CASSDDPPWAFF | TGTGCCAGCAGTGATGACCCACCCTGGGCTTTCTTT
- | - | TRBJ1-1 | TRBV7-2 | CASSLGGWGLGTEAFF | TGTGCCAGCAGCTTAGGGGGGTGGGGTCTCGGCACTGAAGCTTTCTTT
- | TRBD1 | TRBJ1-6 | TRBV28 | CASSYSYRDRGSPLHF | TGTGCCAGCAGTTACAGTTACCGGGACAGAGGTTCACCCCTCCACTTT
many | TRBD1 | TRBJ1-6 | TRBV3-1 | CASSPPGTGDLLLHF | TGTGCCAGCAGCCCTCCCGGGACAGGGGATTTACTCCTCCACTTT
few | TRBD2 | TRBJ2-7 | TRBV18 | CASSPSGRLYEQYF | TGTGCCAGCTCACCTAGCGGGAGGTTATACGAGCAGTACTTC
many | - | TRBJ2-2 | TRBV11-1 | CASSFPEGANTGELFF | TGTGCCAGCAGCTTCCCGGAGGGTGCGAACACCGGGGAGCTGTTTTTT